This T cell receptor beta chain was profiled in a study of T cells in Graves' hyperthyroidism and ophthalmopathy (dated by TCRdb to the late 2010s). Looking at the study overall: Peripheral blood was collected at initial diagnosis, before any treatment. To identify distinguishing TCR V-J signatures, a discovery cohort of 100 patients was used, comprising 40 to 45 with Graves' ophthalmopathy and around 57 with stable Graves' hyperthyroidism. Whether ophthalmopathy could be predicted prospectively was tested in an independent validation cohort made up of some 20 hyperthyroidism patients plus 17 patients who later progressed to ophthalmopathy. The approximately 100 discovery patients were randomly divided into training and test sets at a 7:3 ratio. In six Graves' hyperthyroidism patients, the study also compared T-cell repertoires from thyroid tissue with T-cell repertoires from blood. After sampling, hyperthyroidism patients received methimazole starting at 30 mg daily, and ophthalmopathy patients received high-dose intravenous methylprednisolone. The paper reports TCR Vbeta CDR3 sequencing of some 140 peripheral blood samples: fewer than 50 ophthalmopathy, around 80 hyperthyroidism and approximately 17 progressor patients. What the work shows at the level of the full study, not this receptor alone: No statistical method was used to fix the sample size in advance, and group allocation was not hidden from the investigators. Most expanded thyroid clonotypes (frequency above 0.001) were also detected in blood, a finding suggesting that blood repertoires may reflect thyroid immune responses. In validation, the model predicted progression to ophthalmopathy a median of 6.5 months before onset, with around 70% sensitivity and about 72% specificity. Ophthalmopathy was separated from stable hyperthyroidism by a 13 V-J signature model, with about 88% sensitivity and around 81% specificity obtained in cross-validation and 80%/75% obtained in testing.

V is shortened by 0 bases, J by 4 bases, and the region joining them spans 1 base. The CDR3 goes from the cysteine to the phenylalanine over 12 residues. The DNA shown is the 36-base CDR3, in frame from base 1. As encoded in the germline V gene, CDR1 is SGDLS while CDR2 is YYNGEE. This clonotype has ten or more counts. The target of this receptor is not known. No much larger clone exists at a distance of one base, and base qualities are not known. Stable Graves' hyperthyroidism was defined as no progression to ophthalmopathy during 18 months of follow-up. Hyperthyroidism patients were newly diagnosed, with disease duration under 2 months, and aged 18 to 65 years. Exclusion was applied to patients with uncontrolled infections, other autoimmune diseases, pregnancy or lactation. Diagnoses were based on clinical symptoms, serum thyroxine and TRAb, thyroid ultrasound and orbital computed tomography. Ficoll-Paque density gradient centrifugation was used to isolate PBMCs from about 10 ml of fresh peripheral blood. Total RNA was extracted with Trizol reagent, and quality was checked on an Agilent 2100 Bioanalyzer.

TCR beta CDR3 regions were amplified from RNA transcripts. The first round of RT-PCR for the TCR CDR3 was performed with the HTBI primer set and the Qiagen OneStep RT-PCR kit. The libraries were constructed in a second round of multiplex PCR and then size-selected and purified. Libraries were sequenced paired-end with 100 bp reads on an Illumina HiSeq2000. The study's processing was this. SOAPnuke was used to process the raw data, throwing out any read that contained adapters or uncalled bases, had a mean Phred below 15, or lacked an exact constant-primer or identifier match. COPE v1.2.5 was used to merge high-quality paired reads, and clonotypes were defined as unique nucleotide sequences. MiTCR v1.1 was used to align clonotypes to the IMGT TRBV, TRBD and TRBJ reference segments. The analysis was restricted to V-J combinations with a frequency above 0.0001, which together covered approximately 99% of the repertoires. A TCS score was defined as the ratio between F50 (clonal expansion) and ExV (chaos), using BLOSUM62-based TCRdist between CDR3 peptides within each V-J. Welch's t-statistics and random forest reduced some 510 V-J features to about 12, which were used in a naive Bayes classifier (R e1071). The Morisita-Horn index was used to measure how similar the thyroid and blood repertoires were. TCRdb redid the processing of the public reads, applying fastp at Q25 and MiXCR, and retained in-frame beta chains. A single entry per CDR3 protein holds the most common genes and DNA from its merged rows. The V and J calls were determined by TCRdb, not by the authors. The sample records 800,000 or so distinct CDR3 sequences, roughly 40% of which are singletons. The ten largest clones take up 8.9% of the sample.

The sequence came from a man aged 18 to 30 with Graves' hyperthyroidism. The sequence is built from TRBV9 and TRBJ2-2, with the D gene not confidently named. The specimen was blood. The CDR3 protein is CASSVATGELFF. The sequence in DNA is TGTGCCAGCAGCGTAGCCACCGGGGAGCTGTTTTTT.